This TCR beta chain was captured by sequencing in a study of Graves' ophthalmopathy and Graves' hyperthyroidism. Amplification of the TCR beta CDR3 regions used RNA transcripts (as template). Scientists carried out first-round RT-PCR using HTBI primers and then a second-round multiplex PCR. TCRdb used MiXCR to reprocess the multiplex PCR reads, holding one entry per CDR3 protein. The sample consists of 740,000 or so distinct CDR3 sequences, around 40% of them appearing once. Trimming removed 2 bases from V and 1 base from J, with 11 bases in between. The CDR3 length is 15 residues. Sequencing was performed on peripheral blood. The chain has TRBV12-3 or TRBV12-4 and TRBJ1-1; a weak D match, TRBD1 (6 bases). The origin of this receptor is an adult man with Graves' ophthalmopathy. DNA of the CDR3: TGTGCCAGCAGTTTACGGACAGATAGGAACACTGAAGCTTTCTTT. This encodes CASSLRTDRNTEAFF.